Listed here are 11 T cell receptor delta chains from one sample, sequenced in a study of γδ T cells in repeated Plasmodium falciparum infection. TCRdb reanalysed the multiplex PCR reads via CATT. The sample contains 50,000 or so delta-chain clones, roughly 1.6% of which appear only once. Gammadelta T cells were flow-sorted from PBMC into Vgamma9/Vdelta2+ and Vdelta2-negative populations for bulk analysis. The specimen sequenced was gamma-delta T cells from blood. The source of these receptors is a pool of human donors (malaria-infected and uninfected, not separated).

To note about this clone: TCRdb's listed protein matches a much larger clone and diverges from this DNA's translation at residue 7, likely through a read error; the protein shown comes from the DNA. This rearrangement joins TRDV1 to TRDJ1; 10 nucleotides line up with TRDD3. TCRdb is silent on the J gene; assignment here came from matching the DNA to germline. The CDR3 runs to 16 residues. Germline-derived CDR1 and CDR2 are TSWWSYY and QGS. Trimming cost V 4 bases and J 8 bases; bases outside gene matches: 13. In nucleotides, the CDR3 is TGTGCTCTTGGGGGCCTCCTGAGGGGGGGGATACGCAAACTCATCTTT. It yields the protein CALGGLLRGGIRKLIF.

Regarding this clone: Translating this DNA gives a protein that differs at residue 18 from the TCRdb one, which belongs to a much larger clone; a read error is likely, and the protein shown is this translation. The chain has TRAV38-2/DV8 and TRDJ1; 9 positions match TRDD3. As TCRdb names no J gene, one was assigned here on the basis of a DNA match to germline. Germline V gene lookup returns CDR1 TSESDYY and CDR2 QEAYKQQN. The CDR3 sequence is 22 residues long. V gave up 0 bases and J gave up 7 bases; unmatched junction bases: 28. The CDR3 region is CAYRSASSPTVLGEGFPGKLIF. CDR3 DNA: TGTGCTTATAGGAGCGCGTCTTCCCCTACCGTACTGGGGGAGGGATTTCCCGGTAAACTCATCTTT.

There are many counts of this clone. The genes are TRDV1 and TRDJ1; no reliable D call. There are 17 residues in the CDR3. Germline V lookup: CDR1 TSWWSYY, CDR2 QGS. Between the trimmed V and J ends, which lost 2 bases and 1 base, there was a span of 17 bases. CDR3 sequence reads: CALGERRYTEGTDKLIF. The DNA for the CDR3 is TGTGCTCTTGGGGAAAGACGCTACACGGAGGGCACCGATAAACTCATCTTT.

This clone was observed a handful of times. The protein that TCRdb holds for this DNA derives from a much larger clone and differs from the translated DNA at residue 9, which likely indicates a read error; the protein shown here is translated from the DNA. The rearrangement links TRDV1 to TRDJ1; D uncertain. As TCRdb names no J gene, one was assigned here on the basis of a DNA match to germline. The CDR3 has 14 amino acids. The V gene's germline CDR1 is TSWWSYY and CDR2 QGS. V lost 5 bases and J lost 7, with 17 bases in between. The CDR3 nucleotides read TGTGCTCTTGGGACTCCTTGGCGAGCTGGTAAACTCATCTTT. Amino acid sequence: CALGTPWRAGKLIF.

As concerns this clone: The TCRdb protein comes from a much larger clone and disagrees with this DNA's translation at residue 3, likely due to a read error; the protein given here is derived from the DNA. The chain combines TRDV1 with TRDJ1; TRDD3 is a possible D gene (6 bases). Germline matching of the DNA provided the J gene here, since TCRdb leaves it blank. The CDR3 extends over 17 amino acids. The germline gives CDR1 TSWWSYY, CDR2 QGS. Here the CDR3 DNA reads TGTGCTCCTGGGGCCGAAGGGGGGACCCCGGGTACCGATAAACTCATCTTT. This encodes CAPGAEGGTPGTDKLIF.

This clone was seen only a few times. TCRdb's listed protein matches a much larger clone and diverges from this DNA's translation at residue 14, likely through a read error; the protein shown comes from the DNA. The chain links TRDV3 to TRDJ1; 7 nucleotides agree with TRDD3. This CDR3 spans 21 amino acids. The germline V gene encodes CDR1 TVYSNPD and CDR2 GDNSRS (reference sequence). After removal of 0 bases from V and 0 bases from J, the junction contained 25 bases not matched to a gene. CDR3 residues: CAFRAPSPLGAIWEYTDKLIF. Written as DNA, the CDR3 is TGTGCCTTTAGAGCGCCATCCCCCCTGGGGGCCATATGGGAGTACACCGATAAACTCATCTTT.

Concerning this clone itself: This DNA's translation and the protein TCRdb lists, from a much larger clone, do not match at residue 9, likely due to a read error; the protein shown is translated from the DNA. Here the CDR3 reads CALGEISASSRAPYWGIRVTIGLIF. CDR3 nucleotide sequence: TGTGCTCTTGGGGAAATTTCGGCTTCCTCTCGGGCCCCGTACTGGGGGATACGGGTTACAATAGGACTCATCTTT. The chain uses TRDV1 and TRDJ1; 13 bases align to TRDD3. In the absence of a J gene in TCRdb, the DNA was matched to germline to assign it here. The CDR3 is made up of 25 amino acids. The V gene end was trimmed by 2 bases and the J gene end by 10 bases; junction bases not matched to a gene: 37. Germline assignment: CDR1 TSWWSYY and CDR2 QGS.

On this clone itself: The TCRdb record carries a much larger clone's protein, which differs from this DNA's translation at residue 7; a read error is the likely cause, and the protein listed here is the DNA translation. The chain combines TRDV1 with TRDJ1, with 12 bases identical to TRDD3. TCRdb supplies no J gene; here it was assigned by aligning the nucleotide sequence to germline. V lost 2 bases, J lost 3 bases, and 22 bases stayed unmatched. This CDR3 spans 22 amino acids. CDR1 TSWWSYY and CDR2 QGS come from the germline V gene. The CDR3 spells CALGETLGSYEEAGGYADKLIF. The DNA for the CDR3 is TGTGCTCTTGGGGAAACCCTTGGTTCCTACGAAGAGGCTGGGGGATACGCCGATAAACTCATCTTT.

Notes on this clone: A far larger clone is one nucleotide away, so this likely arose from a read error. Other DNA variants within this sample encode the same CDR3. The J gene is TRDJ1, the V gene TRDV1; 7 nucleotides line up with TRDD3. Matching the DNA to germline supplied the J gene, which TCRdb does not give. The junction had 16 bases not matched to a gene; V was cut back by 3 bases and J by 0 bases. CDR1 and CDR2 (germline): TSWWSYY, QGS. This CDR3 is 19 amino acids long. The CDR3 DNA is TGTGCTCTTGGGGACTCCCATCGGAGTGGATACGTATACACCGATAAACTCATCTTT. This encodes CALGDSHRSGYVYTDKLIF.

As to this clone: The protein that TCRdb holds for this DNA derives from a much larger clone and differs from the translated DNA at residue 17, which likely indicates a read error; the protein shown here is translated from the DNA. Called V gene: TRDV1; the J gene was not called; no DNA check was done on the table's D call, TRDD3. Germline CDR1 and CDR2: TSWWSYY and QGS. The CDR3 covers 19 residues. CDR3 nucleotides: TGTGCTCTTGGGGAACTAGGGGGTACAGAGTCTTACCCTTGGGATAAACCCATCTTT. This gives the protein CALGELGGTESYPWDKPIF.

About this clone itself: This DNA's translation and the protein TCRdb lists, from a much larger clone, do not match at residue 21, likely due to a read error; the protein shown is translated from the DNA. The V and J genes are TRDV1 and TRDJ1; a weak D match, TRDD3 (6 bases). CDR1 and CDR2 from the germline V gene are TSWWSYY and QGS. The CDR3 sequence is 24 residues long. The CDR3 region has the DNA TGTGCTCTTGGGGAAGGGAGAGGTTTGTATCTCTCTCCCGGGGGAAAAACCGGCACCGATAATCTCATCTTT. Amino acids: CALGEGRGLYLSPGGKTGTDNLIF.